Below are 22 T cell receptor beta chains sequenced from a single sample in a study of T-cell memory formation after mild COVID-19. TCRdb analysed the 5' RACE reads with MiXCR anew, one entry per CDR3 protein. Here the sample spans fewer than 250,000 distinct CDR3 sequences, roughly 15% being singletons. The sequenced material came from PBMCs or a T cell subset sorted from them (not recorded which). The receptors stem from an adult woman who had mild COVID-19 (a few samples of this study predate the infection). Cell type and time point are not known.

This clonotype was observed a single time. J is TRBJ2-7 and V is TRBV20-1; D might be TRBD1 or TRBD2, each matching 5 bases. Germline CDR1 is DFQATT and CDR2 is SNEGSKA (reference sequence). V shed 1 base and J shed 4 bases, with 17 bases lying between them. The CDR3 has 15 residues. CDR3 sequence: CSARGAGRGAYEQYF. The CDR3 DNA is TGCAGTGCTAGAGGGGCAGGAAGAGGGGCGTACGAGCAGTACTTC.

The CDR3 sequence: CASSTPGPPTDTQYF. CDR3 sequence (DNA): TGTGCCAGCAGTACTCCGGGACCTCCTACAGATACGCAGTATTTT. The rearrangement links TRBV6-5 to TRBJ2-3; either TRBD1 or TRBD2 may supply D (5 bases each). Trimming took off 5 bases at V and 3 bases at J, with 15 bases between the two ends. CDR1 MNHEY and CDR2 SVGAGI come from the germline V gene. The CDR3 covers 15 residues.

In its sample, this clonotype was seen many times. The chain has TRBV12-3 or TRBV12-4 and TRBJ2-1; the D gene is possibly TRBD2 (6 bases). V lost 4 bases, J lost 12 bases, and 10 bases lay in between. This CDR3 spans 11 amino acids. CDR3 bases: TGTGCCAGCAGTTCCGGGAGAGGGCAGTTCTTC. It yields the protein CASSSGRGQFF.

This clonotype was seen only a few times. V usage is TRBV4-3 and J usage is TRBJ2-7; TRBD1 or TRBD2 may be the D gene (5 bases each). CDR1 LGHNA and CDR2 YSLEER come from the germline V gene. V was shortened by 1 base and J by 6 bases, with 13 bases between the two germline ends. This CDR3 spans 14 amino acids. The CDR3 spells CASSQGGFVGEQYF. DNA for the CDR3: TGCGCCAGCAGCCAAGGGGGGTTTGTGGGCGAGCAGTACTTC.

CDR3 sequence (DNA): TGTGCCAGCAGCCAAGATACGGGACAGCTATACTTC. It yields the protein CASSQDTGQLYF. J is TRBJ2-5 and V is TRBV3-1; 7 bases match TRBD1. This CDR3 region has 12 residues. Germline values: CDR1 LGHDT, CDR2 YNNKEL (reference sequence). V shed 0 bases and J 14 bases; nucleotides not matched to a gene: 6.

The rearrangement links TRBV5-1 to TRBJ2-7; D may match TRBD1 or TRBD2 (7 bases each). Trimming left V 4 bases short and J 5 bases short, with 16 bases between. The germline CDR1 and CDR2 sequences are SGHRS and YFSETQ. This CDR3 is built from 14 residues. The CDR3 nucleotides read TGCGCCAGCAGCCCAGGGGGGGGCCTGAACGAGCAGTACTTC. The encoded protein is CASSPGGGLNEQYF.

The chain recombines TRBV19 with TRBJ2-4; D possibly matches TRBD1 or TRBD2 (6 bases each). V was shortened by 2 bases and J by 6 bases, with 8 bases between the two germline ends. CDR3 length: 13 amino acids. CDR1 and CDR2 (germline): LNHDA, SQIVND (reference sequence). The CDR3 bases are TGTGCCAGTAGTATAAAGGGGGGAAACATTCAGTACTTC. Its protein is CASSIKGGNIQYF.

In this sample, this clonotype turned up a few times. V gene TRBV9 combines with J gene TRBJ2-3; possible D gene TRBD2, 6 bases. V was trimmed by 6 bases and J by 6 bases, leaving 20 bases between them. This CDR3 is 15 amino acids long. CDR1 is SGDLS, CDR2 YYNGEE, per germline. The CDR3 spells CASTGGAHVTDTQYF. In DNA form, the CDR3 reads TGTGCCAGCACTGGCGGGGCCCACGTAACGGATACGCAGTATTTT.

This clonotype was seen a few times. The chain has TRBV12-3 or TRBV12-4 and TRBJ2-5; 10 nucleotides match TRBD1. The trim removed 8 bases at V and 5 bases at J, leaving 8 bases unmatched. The CDR3 spans 14 residues. In nucleotides, the CDR3 is TGTGCCAGCGGACAACCGGACAGGGGGGAGACCCAGTACTTC. This translates into CASGQPDRGETQYF.

The chain combines TRBV12-3 or TRBV12-4 with TRBJ2-2, with D uncertain. The CDR3 has 12 amino acids. Trimming removed 6 bases at V and 6 bases at J, with 8 bases between. The CDR3 DNA reads TGTGCCAGCAGCTCCACCTCCGGGGAGCTGTTTTTT. Its protein is CASSSTSGELFF.

V usage is TRBV3-1 and J usage is TRBJ2-1; D uncertain. CDR1 LGHDT and CDR2 YNNKEL come from the germline V gene (reference sequence). CDR3 length: 12 residues. V lost 0 bases and J lost 10, with 7 bases in between. The CDR3, as DNA: TGTGCCAGCAGCCAAGATTACGCGGAGCAGTTCTTC. The encoded protein is CASSQDYAEQFF.

The genes are TRBV7-8 and TRBJ1-2; D perhaps matches TRBD1 (6 bases). In germline, CDR1 is SGHVS, CDR2 FQNEAQ. The CDR3 is 13 residues long. With 5 bases removed from V and 2 bases from J, the gap between germline ends came to 9 bases. The CDR3 reads CASSHDRNYGYTF. In DNA form, the CDR3 reads TGTGCCAGCAGCCACGACAGGAACTATGGCTACACCTTC. Together with reference TRBV7-8 and TRBJ1-2, the CDR3 gives the full variable domain: GAGVSQSPRYKVAKRGQDVALRCDPISGHVSLFWYQQALGQGPEFLTYFQNEAQLDKSGLPSDRFFAERPEGSVSTLKIQRTQQEDSAVYLCASSHDRNYGYTFGSGTRLTVV.

This clonotype was detected only a few times. The V and J genes are TRBV6-6 and TRBJ2-3; no clear D gene. CDR1 is MNHNY and CDR2 is SVGAGI in the germline V gene (reference sequence). The CDR3 extends over 17 amino acids. Trimming pared 5 bases from V and 0 bases from J, leaving 18 bases between. The CDR3 here is CASSHHPGRLSTDTQYF. The CDR3 DNA follows: TGTGCCAGCAGTCACCATCCCGGACGCCTTAGCACAGATACGCAGTATTTT.

The chain joins TRBV15 to TRBJ2-3; no clear D. Per germline, CDR1 LNHNV and CDR2 YYDKDF (reference sequence). V lost 0 bases and J lost 4, with 14 bases in between. This CDR3 is built from 16 residues. The CDR3 protein is CATSRDAGPRADTQYF. Here the CDR3 DNA reads TGTGCCACCAGCAGAGATGCCGGACCAAGGGCAGATACGCAGTATTTT.

The chain has TRBV20-1 and TRBJ2-1, with D possibly being TRBD2 (6 bases). V was pared by 1 base and J by 1 base, with 17 bases between. Per the germline V gene, CDR1 is DFQATT and CDR2 is SNEGSKA (reference sequence). The CDR3 is 17 amino acids. The chain's CDR3 is CSARVKEGGGSYNEQFF. Here the CDR3 DNA reads TGCAGTGCTAGAGTCAAAGAGGGAGGAGGATCCTACAATGAGCAGTTCTTC.

The chain joins TRBV5-1 to TRBJ1-4; 9 nucleotides match TRBD1. Germline CDR1 SGHRS, CDR2 YFSETQ. CDR3 length equals 14 residues. Trimming cost V 4 bases and J 8 bases; bases outside gene matches: 6. CDR3 DNA: TGCGCCAGCAGCGTAGGACAGGGGAGAGAAAAACTGTTTTTT. Translation gives CASSVGQGREKLFF.

The CDR3 here is CASSFVWTGANTGELFF. The CDR3 nucleotides read TGTGCCAGCAGCTTCGTTTGGACAGGGGCCAACACCGGGGAGCTGTTTTTT. V and J are TRBV5-6 and TRBJ2-2, with 9 bases lining up with TRBD1. Trimming cost V 2 bases and J 2 bases; bases outside gene matches: 7. In germline, CDR1 is SGHDT, CDR2 YYEEEE. CDR3 length equals 17 residues.

The rearrangement uses TRBV18 and TRBJ1-1; no firm D call. The CDR3 covers 12 residues. The V end lost 1 base, the J end lost 6 bases, and 6 bases lay between the germline ends. CDR1 KGHSH and CDR2 LQKENI come from the germline V gene. This CDR3 is CASSPQVSEAFF. Written as DNA, the CDR3 is TGTGCCAGCTCACCACAGGTTTCTGAAGCTTTCTTT.

V gene TRBV9 combines with J gene TRBJ2-1; the match to TRBD2 covers 11 bases. The V gene's germline CDR1 is SGDLS and CDR2 YYNGEE. J lost 8 bases, V lost 4 bases, and 8 bases had no gene match. This CDR3 region has 15 residues. CDR3 sequence reads: CASSRGSGGVYEQFF. DNA for the CDR3: TGTGCCAGCAGCCGGGGTAGCGGGGGGGTCTATGAGCAGTTCTTC.

The rearrangement uses TRBV6-5 and TRBJ2-5, with TRBD1 identical over 7 bases. This CDR3 comprises 13 residues. Germline trimming cut 11 bases from V and 5 bases from J; bases unmatched to any gene: 11. Germline CDR1 is MNHEY and CDR2 is SVGAGI. The CDR3 nucleotides are TGTGCCGCCAGGGGGAGTCCCGGGGAGACCCAGTACTTC. This encodes CAARGSPGETQYF.

This clonotype came up a few times. The rearrangement joins TRBV29-1 to TRBJ2-1, with unresolved D. This CDR3 region has 13 residues. From germline, CDR1 is SQVTM and CDR2 ANQGSEA. V was shortened by 6 bases and J by 7 bases, with 16 bases between the two germline ends. The CDR3, as DNA: TGCAGCGTCGCTCCGATTCTTAGGAATGAGCAGTTCTTC. Residues: CSVAPILRNEQFF.

This clonotype was seen ten or more times. The chain carries TRBV4-3 and TRBJ2-7; 14 bases agree with TRBD2. This CDR3 is 18 amino acids long. Germline CDR1 is LGHNA and CDR2 is YSLEER. Trimming took 1 base from V and 3 from J; bases not matched to a gene: 8. CDR3 residues: CASSQARLAGGPIYEQYF. The CDR3 region has the DNA TGCGCCAGCAGCCAAGCCCGACTAGCGGGAGGGCCTATCTACGAGCAGTACTTC.